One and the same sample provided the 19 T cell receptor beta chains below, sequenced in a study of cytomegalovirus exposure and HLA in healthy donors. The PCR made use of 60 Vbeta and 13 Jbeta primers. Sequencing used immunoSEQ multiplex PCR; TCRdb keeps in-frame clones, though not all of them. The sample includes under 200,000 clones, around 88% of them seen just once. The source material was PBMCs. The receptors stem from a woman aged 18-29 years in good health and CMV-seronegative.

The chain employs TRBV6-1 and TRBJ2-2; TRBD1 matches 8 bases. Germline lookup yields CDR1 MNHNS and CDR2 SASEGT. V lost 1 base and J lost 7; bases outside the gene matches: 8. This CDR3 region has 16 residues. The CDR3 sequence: CASSEVAGTGHGELFF. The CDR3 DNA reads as TGTGCCAGCAGTGAAGTTGCCGGGACAGGACACGGGGAGCTGTTTTTT.

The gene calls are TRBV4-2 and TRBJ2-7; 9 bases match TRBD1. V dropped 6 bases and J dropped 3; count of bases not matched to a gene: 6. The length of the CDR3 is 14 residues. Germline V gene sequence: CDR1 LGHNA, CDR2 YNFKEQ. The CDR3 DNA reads TGTGCCAGCAGTCCCGGGACAGGGCTCTACGAGCAGTACTTC. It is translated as CASSPGTGLYEQYF.

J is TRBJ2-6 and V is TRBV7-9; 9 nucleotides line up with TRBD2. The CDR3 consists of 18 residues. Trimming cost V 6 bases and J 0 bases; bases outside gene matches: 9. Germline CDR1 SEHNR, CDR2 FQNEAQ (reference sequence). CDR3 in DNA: TGTGCCAGCAGTACCGGACTAGCGTTCTCCTCTGGGGCCAACGTCCTGACTTTC. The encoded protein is CASSTGLAFSSGANVLTF.

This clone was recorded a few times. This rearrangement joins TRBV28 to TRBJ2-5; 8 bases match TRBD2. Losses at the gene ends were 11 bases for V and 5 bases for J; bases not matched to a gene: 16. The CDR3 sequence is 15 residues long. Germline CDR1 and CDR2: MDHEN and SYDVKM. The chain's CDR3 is CAGGDSGVGGETQYF. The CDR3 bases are TGTGCCGGGGGGGATAGCGGGGTCGGGGGTGAGACCCAGTACTTC.

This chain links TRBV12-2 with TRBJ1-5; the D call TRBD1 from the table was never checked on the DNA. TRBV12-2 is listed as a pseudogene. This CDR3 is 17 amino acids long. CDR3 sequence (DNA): TGTGCAAGTCGCTTAGGACAGGGTACGAGGAGCAATCAGCCCCAGCATTTT. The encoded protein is CASRLGQGTRSNQPQHF.

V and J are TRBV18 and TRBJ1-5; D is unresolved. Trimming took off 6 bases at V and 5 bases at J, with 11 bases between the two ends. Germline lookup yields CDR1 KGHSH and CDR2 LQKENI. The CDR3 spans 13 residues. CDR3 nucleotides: TGTGCCAGCTCCGCGGAGGGCGATCAGCCCCAGCATTTT. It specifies CASSAEGDQPQHF.

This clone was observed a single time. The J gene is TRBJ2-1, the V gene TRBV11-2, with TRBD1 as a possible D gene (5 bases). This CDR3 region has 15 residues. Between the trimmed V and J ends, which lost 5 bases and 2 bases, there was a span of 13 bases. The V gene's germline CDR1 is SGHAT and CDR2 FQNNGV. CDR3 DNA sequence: TGTGCCAGCAGCCCGACTCAAGGGGCCTACAATGAGCAGTTCTTC. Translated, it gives CASSPTQGAYNEQFF.

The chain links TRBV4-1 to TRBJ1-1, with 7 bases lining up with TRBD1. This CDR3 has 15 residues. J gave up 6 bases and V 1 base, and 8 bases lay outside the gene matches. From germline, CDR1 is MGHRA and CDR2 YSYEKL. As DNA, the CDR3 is TGCGCCAGCAGCCAAGCTAGTACAGGGGTCTCTGAAGCTTTCTTT. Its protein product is CASSQASTGVSEAFF.

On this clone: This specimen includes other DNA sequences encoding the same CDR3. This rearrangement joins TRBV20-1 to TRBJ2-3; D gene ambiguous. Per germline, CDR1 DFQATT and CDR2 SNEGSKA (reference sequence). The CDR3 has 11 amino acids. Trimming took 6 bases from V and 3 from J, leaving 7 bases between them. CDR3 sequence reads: CSATRTDTQYF. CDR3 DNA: TGCAGTGCCACGCGGACAGATACGCAGTATTTT.

The chain's CDR3 is CASTGLYEQYF. The CDR3 bases are TGTGCCAGCACGGGACTCTACGAGCAGTACTTC. The gene calls are TRBV28 and TRBJ2-7, with TRBD2 as a possible D gene (6 bases). V was clipped by 7 bases and J by 3 bases, with 7 bases between them. The CDR3 extends over 11 amino acids. Germline loops: CDR1 MDHEN, CDR2 SYDVKM. Full variable domain (outside the CDR3, taken from reference TRBV28 and TRBJ2-7): DVKVTQSSRYLVKRTGEKVFLECVQDMDHENMFWYRQDPGLGLRLIYFSYDVKMKEKGDIPEGYSVSREKKERFSLILESASTNQTSMYLCASTGLYEQYFGPGTRLTVT.

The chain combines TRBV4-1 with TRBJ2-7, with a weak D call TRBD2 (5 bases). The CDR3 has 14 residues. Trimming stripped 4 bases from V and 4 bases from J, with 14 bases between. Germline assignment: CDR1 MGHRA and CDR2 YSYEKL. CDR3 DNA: TGCGCCAGCAGCCTTAAGGACTTCATTTACGAGCAGTACTTC. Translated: CASSLKDFIYEQYF.

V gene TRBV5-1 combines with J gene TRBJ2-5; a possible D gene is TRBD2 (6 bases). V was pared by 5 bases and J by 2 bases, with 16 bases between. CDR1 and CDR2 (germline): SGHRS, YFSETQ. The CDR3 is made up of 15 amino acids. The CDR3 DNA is TGCGCCAGCAGGGAGCTAGCGCTGTCACAAGAGACCCAGTACTTC. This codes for CASRELALSQETQYF. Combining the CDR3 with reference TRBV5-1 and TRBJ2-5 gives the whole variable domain KAGVTQTPRYLIKTRGQQVTLSCSPISGHRSVSWYQQTPGQGLQFLFEYFSETQRNKGNFPGRFSGRQFSNSRSEMNVSTLELGDSALYLCASRELALSQETQYFGPGTRLLVL.

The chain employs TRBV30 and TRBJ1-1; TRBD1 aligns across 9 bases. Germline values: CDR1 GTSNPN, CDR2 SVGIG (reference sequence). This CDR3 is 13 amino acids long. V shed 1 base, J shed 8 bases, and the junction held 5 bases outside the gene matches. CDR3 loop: CAWSDGTGWEAFF. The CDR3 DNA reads TGTGCCTGGAGTGATGGGACAGGGTGGGAAGCTTTCTTT.

The CDR3 region has the DNA TGTGCCAGCAGCGGGGACTTCCAAGAGACCCAGTACTTC. It specifies CASSGDFQETQYF. The rearrangement uses TRBV9 and TRBJ2-5; D is possibly TRBD2 (6 bases). CDR1 is SGDLS, CDR2 YYNGEE, per germline. Trimming took 3 bases from V and 1 from J, leaving 7 bases between them. This CDR3 spans 13 amino acids.

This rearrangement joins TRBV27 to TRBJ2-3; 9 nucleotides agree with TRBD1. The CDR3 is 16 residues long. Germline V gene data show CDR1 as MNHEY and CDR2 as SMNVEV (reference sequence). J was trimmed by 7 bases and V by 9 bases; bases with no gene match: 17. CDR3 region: CASLKTGTGIPNTQYF. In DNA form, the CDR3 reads TGTGCCAGTCTTAAAACCGGGACAGGGATACCCAATACGCAGTATTTT.

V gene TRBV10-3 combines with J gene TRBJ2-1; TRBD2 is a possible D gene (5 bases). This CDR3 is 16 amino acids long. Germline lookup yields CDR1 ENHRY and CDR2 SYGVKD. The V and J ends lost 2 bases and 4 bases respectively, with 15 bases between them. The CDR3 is CAISERPLDSYNEQFF. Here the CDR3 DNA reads TGTGCCATCAGTGAGAGACCCCTGGACTCGTACAATGAGCAGTTCTTC.

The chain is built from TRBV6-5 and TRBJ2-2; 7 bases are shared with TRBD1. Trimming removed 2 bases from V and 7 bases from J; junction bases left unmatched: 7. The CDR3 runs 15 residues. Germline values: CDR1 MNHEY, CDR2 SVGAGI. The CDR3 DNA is TGTGCCAGCAGTTACGGCTCAGGGGGTAACGGGGAGCTGTTTTTT. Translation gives CASSYGSGGNGELFF.

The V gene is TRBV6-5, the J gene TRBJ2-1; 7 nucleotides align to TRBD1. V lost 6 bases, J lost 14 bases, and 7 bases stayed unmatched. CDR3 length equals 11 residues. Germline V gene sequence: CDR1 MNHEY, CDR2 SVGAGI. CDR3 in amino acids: CASREGGDEFF. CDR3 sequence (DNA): TGTGCCAGCAGGGAAGGGGGCGATGAGTTCTTC.

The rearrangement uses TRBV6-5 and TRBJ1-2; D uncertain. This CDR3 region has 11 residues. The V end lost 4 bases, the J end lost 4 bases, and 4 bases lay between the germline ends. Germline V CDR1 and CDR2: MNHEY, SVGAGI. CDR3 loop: CASSSGYGYTF. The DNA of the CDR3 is TGTGCCAGCAGTTCCGGCTATGGCTACACCTTC.